What follows are 23 T cell receptor beta chains derived from one specimen sequenced in a study of blood T cell repertoires in COVID-19. TCRdb's copy holds only in-frame clones and misses some; the assay was immunoSEQ multiplex PCR. The sample records 50,000 to 70,000 clones, roughly 90% being singletons. Source material: peripheral blood. These receptors all come from a woman older than 75 with active COVID-19.

The chain couples TRBV7-2 to TRBJ2-5; tentatively, D is TRBD1 (6 bases). V lost 7 bases and J 2 bases, leaving 11 bases between the germline ends. The germline gives CDR1 SGHTA, CDR2 FQGNSA. The length of the CDR3 is 13 residues. DNA for the CDR3: TGTGCCAGCAAGCACAGGGCTCAAGAGACCCAGTACTTC. Protein product: CASKHRAQETQYF.

As to this clone: The same CDR3 is also encoded by other DNA sequences in this sample. The gene calls are TRBV2 and TRBJ2-2; 7 nucleotides line up with TRBD1. Germline V gives CDR1 SNHLY, CDR2 FYNNEI. The J segment lost 4 bases and the V segment lost 6 bases, leaving 5 bases of the junction unmatched. This CDR3 has 14 residues. The DNA for the CDR3 is TGTGCCAGCAGAGGGACAGCTTCCACCGGGGAGCTGTTTTTT. It codes for CASRGTASTGELFF.

The chain links TRBV5-4 to TRBJ2-7; TRBD1 matches at 7 bases. V was pared by 4 bases and J by 2 bases, with 12 bases of the junction left unmatched. Germline assignment: CDR1 SGHNT and CDR2 YYREEE (reference sequence). The CDR3 runs to 16 residues. CDR3 DNA: TGTGCCAGCAGCGTGTCCTCCGGGACAGCAACCTACGAGCAGTACGTC. Amino acids: CASSVSSGTATYEQYV.

The chain recombines TRBV7-9 with TRBJ2-1, with D perhaps TRBD2 (6 bases). The germline V and J ends were trimmed by 0 bases and 4 bases, with 7 bases remaining between them. The CDR3 length is 14 residues. Germline CDR1 is SEHNR and CDR2 is FQNEAQ (reference sequence). Written as DNA, the CDR3 is TGTGCCAGCAGCTTAGCGGGGGGATACAATGAGCAGTTCTTC. Protein: CASSLAGGYNEQFF.

This chain connects TRBV29-1 to TRBJ2-7; tentative D call: TRBD2 (6 bases). Trimming stripped 7 bases from V and 1 base from J, with 14 bases between. CDR1 and CDR2 (germline): SQVTM, ANQGSEA. This CDR3 is built from 13 residues. The CDR3 nucleotides read TGCAGCGGACGGGTTGGGGGGTCCTACGAGCAGTACTTC. This codes for CSGRVGGSYEQYF.

The rearrangement links TRBV6-1 to TRBJ2-3, with TRBD2 matching 7 bases. Germline V lookup: CDR1 MNHNS, CDR2 SASEGT. This CDR3 has 12 residues. V lost 8 bases and J lost 3; bases outside the gene matches: 2. The CDR3 nucleotides read TGTGCCAGCGGGAGGGAAACAGATACGCAGTATTTT. Its translation is CASGRETDTQYF.

This clone was observed a single time. This chain links TRBV30 with TRBJ2-5; 11 bases are a match to TRBD2. Germline CDR1 is GTSNPN and CDR2 is SVGIG (reference sequence). V lost 0 bases, J lost 4 bases, and 1 base stayed unmatched. The CDR3 covers 14 residues. The CDR3 DNA follows: TGTGCCTGGAGTGTTACTAGCGGGAGAGAGACCCAGTACTTC. Its protein product is CAWSVTSGRETQYF.

The chain uses TRBV5-1 and TRBJ2-2; no clear D gene. V lost 4 bases and J 0 bases, leaving 16 bases between the germline ends. The CDR3 sequence is 17 residues long. Germline V gene data show CDR1 as SGHRS and CDR2 as YFSETQ. CDR3 loop: CASSPAFASANTGELFF. CDR3 DNA sequence: TGCGCCAGCAGCCCGGCGTTCGCCAGCGCGAACACCGGGGAGCTGTTTTTT.

The J gene is TRBJ2-7, the V gene TRBV24-1; no clear D gene. The germline gives CDR1 KGHDR, CDR2 SFDVKD. The CDR3 runs 14 residues. The V and J ends lost 3 bases and 0 bases respectively, with 8 bases between them. The CDR3 reads CATSDGQYSYEQYF. The CDR3 DNA follows: TGTGCCACCAGTGATGGTCAGTACTCCTACGAGCAGTACTTC.

The V and J genes are TRBV4-1 and TRBJ1-2, with D maybe TRBD1 (6 bases). The CDR3 extends over 15 amino acids. The germline CDR1 and CDR2 sequences are MGHRA and YSYEKL. Trimming took 0 bases from V and 6 from J, leaving 14 bases between them. The CDR3 DNA sequence: TGCGCCAGCAGCCAAGATGAGAGGGGGAGGGATGGCTACACCTTC. Its protein is CASSQDERGRDGYTF.

The chain employs TRBV29-1 and TRBJ1-4, with D unclear. In germline, CDR1 is SQVTM, CDR2 ANQGSEA. V was cut by 7 bases and J by 3 bases, with 12 bases left in between. This CDR3 comprises 13 residues. The CDR3 nucleotides read TGCAGCGCTGGAGTTTCGGCTAATGAAAAACTGTTTTTT. It encodes CSAGVSANEKLFF.

The chain has TRBV21-1 and TRBJ2-1; whether TRBD2, the table's D call, matches the DNA was not checked. TRBV21-1 is marked as a pseudogene. The CDR3 totals 19 residues. The CDR3 here is CASNPGLAGGPSSYNEQFF. The CDR3 nucleotides read TGTGCCAGCAACCCGGGACTAGCGGGGGGACCGAGCTCCTACAATGAGCAGTTCTTC.

This chain connects TRBV18 to TRBJ2-7; 8 positions agree with TRBD2. Germline-derived CDR1 and CDR2 are KGHSH and LQKENI. The CDR3 length is 14 residues. V shed 6 bases, J shed 3 bases, and the junction held 7 bases outside the gene matches. The CDR3 DNA reads TGTGCCAGCTCCTTCGGGGGGGGCCGCTACGAGCAGTACGTC. Its protein is CASSFGGGRYEQYV.

V is TRBV7-2 and J is TRBJ2-1, with 8 bases lining up with TRBD1. Germline V gene sequence: CDR1 SGHTA, CDR2 FQGNSA. The CDR3 has 14 amino acids. The V and J ends lost 1 base and 8 bases, in that order; junction bases with no gene match: 4. The CDR3 loop is CASSLVQGAYEQFF. In DNA, the CDR3 is TGTGCCAGCAGCTTAGTTCAGGGGGCATATGAGCAGTTCTTC. Using reference TRBV7-2 and TRBJ2-1 for the parts outside the CDR3, the full variable domain is GAGVSQSPSNKVTEKGKDVELRCDPISGHTALYWYRQSLGQGLEFLIYFQGNSAPDKSGLPSDRFSAERTGGSVSTLTIQRTQQEDSAVYLCASSLVQGAYEQFFGPGTRLTVL.

V and J are TRBV23-1 and TRBJ1-5, with D perhaps TRBD1 (5 bases). TRBV23-1 is filed as an ORF, its function uncertain. This CDR3 spans 14 amino acids. Trimming cost V 2 bases and J 7 bases, with 12 bases left between them. The CDR3 region has the DNA TGCGCCAGCAGTCAACCCTACCGGGGGCAGCCCCAGCATTTT. This gives the protein CASSQPYRGQPQHF.

The genes are TRBV20-1 and TRBJ1-1, with unresolved D. This CDR3 has 13 amino acids. CDR1 is DFQATT and CDR2 is SNEGSKA in the germline V gene (reference sequence). Trimming left V 3 bases short and J 5 bases short, with 13 bases between. The CDR3 nucleotides are TGCAGTGCTAGTGCCGGGGTTTGGACTGAAGCTTTCTTT. Translating gives CSASAGVWTEAFF.

This chain links TRBV2 with TRBJ2-1, with 10 positions matching TRBD1. CDR1 is SNHLY, CDR2 FYNNEI, per germline. CDR3 length: 15 amino acids. With 6 bases clipped from V and 3 bases from J, the junction kept 5 bases outside the gene matches. CDR3 bases: TGTGCCAGCAGGAACGGACAGGGGGACTACAATGAGCAGTTCTTC. Its protein product is CASRNGQGDYNEQFF.

This clone was detected a few times. V gene TRBV28 combines with J gene TRBJ2-5, with D possibly matching TRBD1 (6 bases). The CDR3 sequence is 14 residues long. V dropped 1 base and J dropped 6 bases, with 12 bases sitting between them. Germline V gene data show CDR1 as MDHEN and CDR2 as SYDVKM. This CDR3 reads CASSLFQGPQTQYF. For the CDR3, the DNA is TGTGCCAGCAGTTTATTTCAGGGGCCCCAGACCCAGTACTTC.

The chain links TRBV18 to TRBJ2-7, with TRBD1 matching 8 bases. CDR3 length equals 17 residues. Germline lookup yields CDR1 KGHSH and CDR2 LQKENI. V shed 0 bases, J shed 2 bases, and the junction held 9 bases outside the gene matches. CDR3 coding DNA: TGTGCCAGCTCACCACCCAATAGGAGACAGGGGACCTACGAGCAGTACTTC. Amino acids: CASSPPNRRQGTYEQYF.

This chain connects TRBV6-5 to TRBJ1-2; 7 positions match TRBD1. The germline CDR1 and CDR2 sequences are MNHEY and SVGAGI. This CDR3 has 13 amino acids. V lost 6 bases to trimming and J lost 5 bases; unmatched junction nucleotides: 6. CDR3 region: CASSLRDRYGYTF. The CDR3 coding sequence is TGTGCCAGCAGCCTCCGGGACAGATATGGCTACACCTTC.

This chain joins TRBV4-1 and TRBJ1-1, with a weak D call TRBD1 (5 bases). Looked up from germline, CDR1 is MGHRA and CDR2 is YSYEKL. The CDR3 totals 14 residues. With 3 bases removed from V and 3 bases from J, the gap between germline ends came to 11 bases. CDR3 DNA sequence: TGCGCCAGCAGCCAGGGAGGGACGGACACTGAAGCTTTCTTT. It specifies CASSQGGTDTEAFF.

The chain carries TRBV2 and TRBJ2-5; 9 positions match TRBD2. Trimming removed 0 bases from V and 5 bases from J; junction bases left unmatched: 4. The germline CDR1 and CDR2 sequences are SNHLY and FYNNEI. The CDR3 sequence is 15 residues long. DNA of the CDR3: TGTGCCAGCAGTGAAGCTGCGGGGGGGCAGGAGACCCAGTACTTC. Amino acid sequence: CASSEAAGGQETQYF.

The V and J genes are TRBV10-1 and TRBJ2-7; 7 nucleotides line up with TRBD1. Germline loops: CDR1 WNHNN, CDR2 SYGVQD (reference sequence). The V segment lost 5 bases and the J segment 2 bases; nucleotides outside the gene matches: 6. The CDR3 is made up of 14 amino acids. CDR3 residues: CASSSSGTAYEQYF. As DNA, the CDR3 is TGCGCCAGCAGTTCATCCGGGACAGCCTACGAGCAGTACTTC.